Each of the 2 T cell receptor beta chains below was sequenced from the same sample in a study of blood T cell repertoires in COVID-19. Repertoires were generated with immunoSEQ multiplex PCR, while TCRdb's copy carries only in-frame clones and drops some. The data show hundreds of thousands of clones, with around 87% seen just once and about 1.5% held by the top ten. Input material: PBMCs or T cells enriched from blood (not recorded which). The receptor set was obtained from a woman in her 50s who had recovered from COVID-19.

This rearrangement joins TRBV15 to TRBJ1-5; TRBD1 might be the D (6 bases). The CDR3 consists of 15 residues. Per the germline V gene, CDR1 is LNHNV and CDR2 is YYDKDF (reference sequence). V was shortened by 7 bases and J by 2 bases, with 15 bases between the two germline ends. CDR3 residues: CATKIRGSGNQPQHF. The CDR3 nucleotides are TGTGCCACCAAGATAAGGGGGTCCGGCAATCAGCCCCAGCATTTT.

V usage is TRBV6-2 or TRBV6-3 and J usage is TRBJ1-6, with D possibly matching TRBD1 (5 bases). This CDR3 contains 14 residues. V lost 3 bases and J 7 bases, leaving 10 bases between the germline ends. Germline lookup yields CDR1 MNHEY and CDR2 SVGEGT. This CDR3 reads CASSYRGENSPLHF. The CDR3 DNA follows: TGTGCCAGCAGTTATCGGGGGGAAAATTCACCCCTCCACTTT.